This T cell receptor (beta chain) was identified in a study of blood T cell repertoires in COVID-19. About the research overall: The cDNA or gDNA used as material had been derived from T cells, B-cell-depleted T cells, or PBMCs.

This CDR3 is 14 amino acids long. V lost 8 bases and J 5 bases, leaving 20 bases between the germline ends. The germline V gene encodes CDR1 SQVTM and CDR2 ANQGSEA. Per the authors' pipeline: Cell counts per sample came from amplifying reference gene primers. Generated by immunoSEQ multiplex PCR, the TCRdb table keeps only in-frame clones and is missing some. Clone size and the V and J calls come from that table; the DNA yielded D and trimming. Of about 80,000 clones in the sample, approximately 79% are singletons; the top ten hold roughly 15%. The sequence was obtained from an older man with active or convalescent COVID-19. The genes are TRBV29-1 and TRBJ2-3, with D perhaps TRBD1 (8 bases). The sample was peripheral blood. The CDR3 region is CSTLQGGFEDTQYF. DNA of the CDR3: TGCAGCACATTACAGGGGGGGTTTGAAGATACGCAGTATTTT.